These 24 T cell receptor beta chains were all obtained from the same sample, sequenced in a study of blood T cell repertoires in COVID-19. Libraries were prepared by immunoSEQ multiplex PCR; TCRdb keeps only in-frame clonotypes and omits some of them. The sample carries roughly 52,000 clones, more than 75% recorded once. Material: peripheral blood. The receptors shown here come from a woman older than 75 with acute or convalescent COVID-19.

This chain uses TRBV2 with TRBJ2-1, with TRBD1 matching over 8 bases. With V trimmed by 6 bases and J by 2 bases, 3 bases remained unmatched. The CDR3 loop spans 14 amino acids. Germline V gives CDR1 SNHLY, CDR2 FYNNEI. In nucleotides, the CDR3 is TGTGCCAGCAGCCCGGGACAGGCCTACAATGAGCAGTTCTTC. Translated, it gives CASSPGQAYNEQFF.

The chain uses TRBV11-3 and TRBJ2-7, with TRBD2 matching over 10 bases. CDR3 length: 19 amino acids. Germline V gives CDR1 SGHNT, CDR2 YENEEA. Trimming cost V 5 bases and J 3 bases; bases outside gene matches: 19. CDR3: CASSPLASGRSQSLYEQYF. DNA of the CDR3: TGTGCCAGCAGCCCTCTCGCTAGCGGGAGATCTCAATCTCTCTACGAGCAGTACTTC. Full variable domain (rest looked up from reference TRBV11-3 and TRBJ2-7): EAGVVQSPRYKIIEKKQPVAFWCNPISGHNTLYWYLQNLGQGPELLIRYENEEAVDDSQLPKDRFSAERLKGVDSTLKIQPAELGDSAVYLCASSPLASGRSQSLYEQYFGPGTRLTVT.

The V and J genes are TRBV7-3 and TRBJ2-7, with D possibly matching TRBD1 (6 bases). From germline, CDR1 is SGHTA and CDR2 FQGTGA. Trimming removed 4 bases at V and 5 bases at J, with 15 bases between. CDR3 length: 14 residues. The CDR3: CASSSTGHSHEQYF. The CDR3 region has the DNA TGTGCCAGCAGCTCCACGGGACATTCCCACGAGCAGTACTTC.

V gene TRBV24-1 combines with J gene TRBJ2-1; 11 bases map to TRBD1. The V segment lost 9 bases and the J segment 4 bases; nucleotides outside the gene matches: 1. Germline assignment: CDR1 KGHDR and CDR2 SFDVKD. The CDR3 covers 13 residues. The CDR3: CATGTGGYNEQFF. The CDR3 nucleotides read TGTGCCACCGGGACAGGGGGGTACAATGAGCAGTTCTTC.

As DNA, the CDR3 is TGTGCCAGCAGCGTAGACACCAAGGGGTGGGGCTACACCTTC. The encoded protein is CASSVDTKGWGYTF. This sequence joins TRBV9 and TRBJ1-2, with TRBD1 as a possible D gene (5 bases). The ends were cut back, 0 bases at V and 8 bases at J, with 14 bases in the middle. Germline-derived CDR1 and CDR2 are SGDLS and YYNGEE. The CDR3 runs 14 residues.

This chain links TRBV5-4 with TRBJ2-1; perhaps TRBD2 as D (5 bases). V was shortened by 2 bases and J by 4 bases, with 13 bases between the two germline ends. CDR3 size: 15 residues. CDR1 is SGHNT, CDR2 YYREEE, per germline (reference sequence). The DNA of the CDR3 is TGTGCCAGCAGCTTTCCTGAGTCGGGGTACAATGAGCAGTTCTTC. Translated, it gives CASSFPESGYNEQFF.

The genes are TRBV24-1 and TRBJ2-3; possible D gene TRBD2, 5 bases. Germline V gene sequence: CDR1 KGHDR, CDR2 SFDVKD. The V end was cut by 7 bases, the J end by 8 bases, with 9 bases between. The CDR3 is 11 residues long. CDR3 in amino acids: CATSESGTQYF. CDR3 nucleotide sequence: TGTGCCACCAGCGAGAGCGGTACGCAGTATTTT.

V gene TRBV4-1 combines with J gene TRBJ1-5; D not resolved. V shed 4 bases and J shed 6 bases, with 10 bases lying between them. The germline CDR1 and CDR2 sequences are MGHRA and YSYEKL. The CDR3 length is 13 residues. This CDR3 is CASSRYNGQPQHF. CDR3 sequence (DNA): TGCGCCAGCAGCCGATACAATGGTCAGCCCCAGCATTTT.

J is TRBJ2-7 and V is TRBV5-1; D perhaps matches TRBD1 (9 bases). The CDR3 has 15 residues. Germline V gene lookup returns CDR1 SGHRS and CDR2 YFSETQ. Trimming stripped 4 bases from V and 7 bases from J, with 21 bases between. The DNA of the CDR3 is TGCGCCAGCAGCCCGGGGGGGACAGGGCTCCAAGAGCAGTACTTC. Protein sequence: CASSPGGTGLQEQYF.

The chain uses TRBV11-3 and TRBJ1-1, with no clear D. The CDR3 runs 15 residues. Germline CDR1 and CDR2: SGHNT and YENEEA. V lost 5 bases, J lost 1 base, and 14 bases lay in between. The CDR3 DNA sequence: TGTGCCAGCAGCCAAAACACGTTTGGGAACACTGAAGCTTTCTTT. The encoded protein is CASSQNTFGNTEAFF.

The CDR3 bases are TGTGCCAGCAGCTTAGGACAGCAGGTCAAAAACATTCAGTACTTC. It specifies CASSLGQQVKNIQYF. The chain joins TRBV7-8 to TRBJ2-4; perhaps TRBD1 as D (5 bases). CDR1 SGHVS and CDR2 FQNEAQ come from the germline V gene. This CDR3 spans 15 amino acids. V lost 1 base, J lost 3 bases, and 10 bases lay in between.

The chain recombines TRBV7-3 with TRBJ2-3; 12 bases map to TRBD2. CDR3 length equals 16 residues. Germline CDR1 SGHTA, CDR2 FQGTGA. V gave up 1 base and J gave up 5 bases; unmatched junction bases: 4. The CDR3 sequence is CASSLMTSGRLDTQYF. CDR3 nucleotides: TGTGCCAGCAGCTTAATGACTAGCGGGAGATTAGATACGCAGTATTTT. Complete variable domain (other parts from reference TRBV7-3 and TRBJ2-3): GAGVSQTPSNKVTEKGKYVELRCDPISGHTALYWYRQSLGQGPEFLIYFQGTGAADDSGLPNDRFFAVRPEGSVSTLKIQRTERGDSAVYLCASSLMTSGRLDTQYFGPGTRLTVL.

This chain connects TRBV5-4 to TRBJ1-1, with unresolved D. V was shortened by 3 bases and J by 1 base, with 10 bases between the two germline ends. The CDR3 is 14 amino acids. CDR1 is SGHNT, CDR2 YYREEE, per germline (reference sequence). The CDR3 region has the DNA TGTGCCAGCAGCTCCGTACAGCAGAACACTGAAGCTTTCTTT. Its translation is CASSSVQQNTEAFF.

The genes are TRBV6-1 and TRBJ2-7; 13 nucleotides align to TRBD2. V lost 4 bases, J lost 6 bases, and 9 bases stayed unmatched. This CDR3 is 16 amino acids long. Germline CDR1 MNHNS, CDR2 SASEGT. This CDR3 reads CASSGGLAGSTGEQYV. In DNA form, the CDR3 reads TGTGCCAGCAGTGGGGGACTAGCGGGGTCAACCGGCGAGCAGTACGTC.

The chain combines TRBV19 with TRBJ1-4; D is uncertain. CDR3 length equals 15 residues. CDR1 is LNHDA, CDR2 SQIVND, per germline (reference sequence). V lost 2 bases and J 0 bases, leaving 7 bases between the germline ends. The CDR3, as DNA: TGTGCCAGTAGTATAATGCGAGCAACTAATGAAAAACTGTTTTTT. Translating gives CASSIMRATNEKLFF.

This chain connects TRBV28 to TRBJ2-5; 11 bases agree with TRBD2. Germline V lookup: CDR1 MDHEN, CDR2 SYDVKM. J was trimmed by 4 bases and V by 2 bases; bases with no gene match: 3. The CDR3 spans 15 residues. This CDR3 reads CASSLALAGVETQYF. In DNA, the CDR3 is TGTGCCAGCAGTTTAGCACTAGCGGGAGTAGAGACCCAGTACTTC.

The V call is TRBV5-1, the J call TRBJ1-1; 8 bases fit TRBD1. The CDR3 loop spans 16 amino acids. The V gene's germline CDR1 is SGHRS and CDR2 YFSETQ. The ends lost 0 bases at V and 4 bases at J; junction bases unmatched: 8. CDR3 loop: CASSLDGRGRGTEAFF. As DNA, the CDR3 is TGCGCCAGCAGCTTGGATGGCAGGGGGCGGGGCACTGAAGCTTTCTTT.

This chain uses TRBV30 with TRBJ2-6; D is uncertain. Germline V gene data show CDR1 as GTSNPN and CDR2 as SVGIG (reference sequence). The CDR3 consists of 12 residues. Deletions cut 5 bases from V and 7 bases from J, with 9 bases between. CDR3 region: CAWASVANVLTF. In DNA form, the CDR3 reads TGTGCCTGGGCCTCAGTAGCCAACGTCCTGACTTTC. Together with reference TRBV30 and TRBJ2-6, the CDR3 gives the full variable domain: SQTIHQWPATLVQPVGSPLSLECTVEGTSNPNLYWYRQAAGRGLQLLFYSVGIGQISSEVPQNLSASRPQDRQFILSSKKLLLSDSGFYLCAWASVANVLTFGAGSRLTVL.

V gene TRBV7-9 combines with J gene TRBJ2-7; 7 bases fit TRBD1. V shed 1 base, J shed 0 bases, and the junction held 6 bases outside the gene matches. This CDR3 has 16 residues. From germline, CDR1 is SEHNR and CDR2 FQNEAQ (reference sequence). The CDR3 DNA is TGTGCCAGCAGCTTAGGGCTGGGACAGAGCTCCTACGAGCAGTACTTC. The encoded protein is CASSLGLGQSSYEQYF.

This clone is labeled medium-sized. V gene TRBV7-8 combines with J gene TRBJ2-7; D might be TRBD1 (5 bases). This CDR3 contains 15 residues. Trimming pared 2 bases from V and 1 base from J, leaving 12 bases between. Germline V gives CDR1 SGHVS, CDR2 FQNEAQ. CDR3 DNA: TGTGCCAGCAGCTTATTTCAGGGCCCTTCCTACGAGCAGTACGTC. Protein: CASSLFQGPSYEQYV.

The CDR3 is CASSKGVGELFF. CDR3 in DNA: TGTGCCAGCAGCAAAGGGGTCGGGGAGCTGTTTTTT. The chain links TRBV6-5 to TRBJ2-2; D perhaps matches TRBD1 (5 bases). The CDR3 extends over 12 amino acids. Germline CDR1 and CDR2: MNHEY and SVGAGI. The V gene lost 6 bases and the J gene lost 7 bases, with 9 bases spanning the gap.

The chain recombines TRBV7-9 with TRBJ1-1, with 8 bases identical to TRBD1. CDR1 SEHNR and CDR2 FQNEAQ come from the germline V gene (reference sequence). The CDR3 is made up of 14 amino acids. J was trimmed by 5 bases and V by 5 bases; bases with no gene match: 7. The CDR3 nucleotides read TGTGCCAGCAGCCGGACAGGGACTTTAACTGAAGCTTTCTTT. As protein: CASSRTGTLTEAFF.

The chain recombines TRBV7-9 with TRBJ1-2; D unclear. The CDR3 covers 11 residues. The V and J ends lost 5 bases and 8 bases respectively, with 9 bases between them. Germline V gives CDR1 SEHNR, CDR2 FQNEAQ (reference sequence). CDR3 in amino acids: CASSPSQGYTF. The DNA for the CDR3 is TGTGCCAGCAGCCCCAGTCAAGGCTACACCTTC.

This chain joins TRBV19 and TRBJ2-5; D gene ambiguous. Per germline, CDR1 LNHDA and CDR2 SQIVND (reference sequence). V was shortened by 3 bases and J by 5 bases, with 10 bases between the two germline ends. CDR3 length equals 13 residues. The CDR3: CASSIYGRETQYF. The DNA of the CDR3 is TGTGCCAGTAGTATCTATGGGCGTGAGACCCAGTACTTC.